This T cell receptor (beta chain) is drawn from a study of cytomegalovirus exposure and HLA in healthy donors. As concerns this clone: This sample includes further DNA sequences coding for the same CDR3.

PCR used 60 Vbeta primers and 13 Jbeta primers. Profiled with immunoSEQ multiplex PCR; TCRdb holds only in-frame clones, not every one. The sample carries about 270,000 clones, around 66% recorded once. The CDR3 consists of 14 residues. Germline-derived CDR1 and CDR2 are MNHEY and SVGAGI. The V and J ends lost 0 bases and 8 bases respectively, with 10 bases between them. The sequencing sample was made of PBMCs. This clonotype was sampled from a female donor in good health and CMV-seronegative. The chain has TRBV6-5 and TRBJ2-2, with a weak D call TRBD2 (5 bases). The CDR3 bases are TGTGCCAGCAGTTACTCTCGGGGTGGGGGGGAGCTGTTTTTT. Translating gives CASSYSRGGGELFF.